Each of the 6 T cell receptor beta chains below was sequenced from the same sample in a study of blood T cells in healthy people across ages. PCR was performed a second time for about 6 to 12 cycles using a sample-barcoded 5' primer and a J-beta primer mix. TCRdb reanalysed the 5' RACE reads using MiXCR and keeps one entry per CDR3 protein. The top ten hold about two fifths of the sample, which has approximately 690,000 distinct CDR3 sequences, under 65% seen once. The sample comprised blood. The receptors stem from a man between 60 and 75 years old in good health.

This clonotype was detected a few times. V gene TRBV4-3 combines with J gene TRBJ2-1; 8 bases agree with TRBD2. The CDR3 is 17 residues long. With V trimmed by 2 bases and J by 0 bases, 6 bases remained unmatched. The germline V gene encodes CDR1 LGHNA and CDR2 YSLEER. The CDR3 bases are TGCGCCAGCAGCCAATCCGTAGCGGGAAGCTCCTACAATGAGCAGTTCTTC. It is translated as CASSQSVAGSSYNEQFF.

V usage is TRBV12-3 or TRBV12-4 and J usage is TRBJ1-2, with D maybe TRBD1 (5 bases). V lost 5 bases, J lost 7 bases, and 17 bases lay in between. The CDR3 loop spans 14 amino acids. The CDR3 is CASSPPPGRGGYTF. The CDR3 DNA sequence: TGTGCCAGCAGTCCACCCCCGGGGAGGGGTGGCTACACCTTC.

V is TRBV19 and J is TRBJ1-4; D is unclear. Germline V gives CDR1 LNHDA, CDR2 SQIVND (reference sequence). The V end was cut by 6 bases, the J end by 10 bases, with 12 bases between. CDR3 length: 12 residues. CDR3 sequence reads: CASRQGLAKLFF. Here the CDR3 DNA reads TGTGCCAGTAGGCAAGGTCTGGCAAAACTGTTTTTT.

The rearrangement uses TRBV7-2 and TRBJ1-5; D unresolved. Deletions cut 3 bases from V and 7 bases from J, with 7 bases between. CDR1 and CDR2 from the germline V gene are SGHTA and FQGNSA. This CDR3 comprises 12 residues. The CDR3 here is CASSFQDQPQHF. The CDR3 DNA is TGTGCCAGCAGCTTCCAGGACCAGCCCCAGCATTTT.

The chain has TRBV20-1 and TRBJ2-2, with D perhaps TRBD1 (5 bases). The CDR3 totals 15 residues. The germline V and J ends were trimmed by 3 bases and 2 bases, with 13 bases remaining between them. Germline lookup yields CDR1 DFQATT and CDR2 SNEGSKA (reference sequence). CDR3: CSARGQLPNTGELFF. In nucleotides, the CDR3 is TGCAGTGCTAGGGGGCAACTACCTAACACCGGGGAGCTGTTTTTT.

The V gene is TRBV12-3 or TRBV12-4, the J gene TRBJ1-2; maybe TRBD1 (6 bases). The V end was cut by 5 bases, the J end by 8 bases, with 12 bases between. This CDR3 has 12 residues. The CDR3 DNA is TGTGCCAGCAGTACCTCAGGGGACGGCTACACCTTC. Translation gives CASSTSGDGYTF.